Below, 3 T cell receptor beta chains from the same sample are listed, as sequenced in a study of cytomegalovirus exposure and HLA in healthy donors. The PCR had 60 Vbeta and 13 Jbeta primers. TCRdb's copy holds only in-frame clones and misses some; the assay was immunoSEQ multiplex PCR. The sample records tens of thousands of clones, under 80% being singletons. The sample consisted of PBMCs. Receptors originate from a man between 60 and 70 years old in good health and CMV-seropositive.

The chain joins TRBV5-1 to TRBJ2-7; a possible D gene is TRBD2 (6 bases). V was shortened by 3 bases and J by 7 bases, with 11 bases between the two germline ends. The CDR3 contains 12 residues. Germline V gene lookup returns CDR1 SGHRS and CDR2 YFSETQ. The CDR3 DNA reads TGCGCCAGCAGCTGGGGAGGTATGGAGCAGTACTTC. It translates to CASSWGGMEQYF.

V usage is TRBV5-8 and J usage is TRBJ2-1, with TRBD2 matching over 10 bases. This CDR3 has 15 residues. Germline V lookup: CDR1 SGHTS, CDR2 YDEGEE. With V trimmed by 4 bases and J by 8 bases, 9 bases remained unmatched. CDR3 protein: CASSLGGLAWDEQFF. DNA of the CDR3: TGTGCCAGCAGCCTGGGGGGACTAGCGTGGGATGAGCAGTTCTTC.

The chain couples TRBV27 to TRBJ1-2, with a possible D match to TRBD1 (6 bases). The CDR3 extends over 15 amino acids. V gave up 2 bases and J gave up 7 bases, with 17 bases separating them. Germline CDR1 and CDR2: MNHEY and SMNVEV (reference sequence). CDR3 sequence reads: CASSLAGSGASGYTF. DNA of the CDR3: TGTGCCAGCAGTTTAGCCGGGTCAGGGGCTAGTGGCTACACCTTC.